This passage covers 10 T cell receptor beta chains from one sample sequenced in a study of blood T cell repertoires in COVID-19. Method: immunoSEQ multiplex PCR; TCRdb's copy keeps in-frame clones and lacks some. The data contain tens of thousands of clones, roughly 85% of them singletons. The sample comprised peripheral blood. These TCRs come from a man aged 55-75 years with acute or convalescent COVID-19.

The chain recombines TRBV29-1 with TRBJ1-4; TRBD1 aligns across 10 bases. The junction had 4 bases not matched to a gene; V was cut back by 4 bases and J by 8 bases. The CDR3 loop spans 13 amino acids. Germline values: CDR1 SQVTM, CDR2 ANQGSEA. The CDR3 reads CSVGTGGREKLFF. In DNA form, the CDR3 reads TGCAGCGTTGGGACAGGGGGTAGGGAAAAACTGTTTTTT. Full variable domain (missing parts from reference TRBV29-1 and TRBJ1-4): SAVISQKPSRDICQRGTSLTIQCQVDSQVTMMFWYRQQPGQSLTLIATANQGSEATYESGFVIDKFPISRPNLTFSTLTVSNMSPEDSSIYLCSVGTGGREKLFFGSGTQLSVL.

This chain uses TRBV10-3 with TRBJ2-5, with a possible D match to TRBD1 (5 bases). Deletions cut 0 bases from V and 5 bases from J, with 13 bases between. The CDR3 contains 15 residues. Germline values: CDR1 ENHRY, CDR2 SYGVKD. DNA of the CDR3: TGTGCCATCAGTGAGTCCTGGACAAGGGTGGAGACCCAGTACTTC. Translated: CAISESWTRVETQYF.

This chain joins TRBV5-1 and TRBJ2-3, with D tentatively TRBD1 (5 bases). V lost 1 base and J lost 1, with 10 bases in between. The CDR3 runs 15 residues. Germline CDR1 SGHRS, CDR2 YFSETQ. The CDR3 DNA reads as TGCGCCAGCAGCTTGAGGGGTGGGGGCACAGATACGCAGTATTTT. Translation gives CASSLRGGGTDTQYF.

This clone was detected only a few times. This rearrangement joins TRBV11-2 to TRBJ1-6; weak D call: TRBD1 (6 bases). V lost 1 base and J 13 bases, leaving 17 bases between the germline ends. The CDR3 has 15 residues. Germline V gene lookup returns CDR1 SGHAT and CDR2 FQNNGV. The CDR3 spells CASSLGTAGAFPLHF. CDR3 sequence (DNA): TGTGCCAGCAGCTTAGGGACAGCCGGGGCATTTCCCCTCCACTTT.

The chain is built from TRBV7-2 and TRBJ2-3; 10 bases are a match to TRBD2. CDR1 is SGHTA, CDR2 FQGNSA, per germline. This CDR3 spans 15 amino acids. The V segment lost 6 bases and the J segment 0 bases; nucleotides outside the gene matches: 3. The CDR3 loop reads CASRILAGSTDTQYF. The CDR3 region has the DNA TGTGCCAGCAGAATACTAGCGGGGAGCACAGATACGCAGTATTTT.

J is TRBJ2-7 and V is TRBV19; 7 bases are a match to TRBD1. Germline CDR1 and CDR2: LNHDA and SQIVND (reference sequence). The junction had 8 bases not matched to a gene; V was cut back by 6 bases and J by 3 bases. The CDR3 has 14 residues. CDR3 loop: CASRVRDSHYEQYF. In DNA, the CDR3 is TGTGCCAGTAGGGTCCGGGACAGTCACTACGAGCAGTACTTC.

The CDR3 loop reads CASSLVAGSGGPTDTQYF. CDR3 nucleotides: TGTGCCAGCAGCTTAGTCGCAGGTAGCGGGGGACCCACAGATACGCAGTATTTT. The chain combines TRBV11-2 with TRBJ2-3, with 9 nucleotides matching TRBD2. Germline loops: CDR1 SGHAT, CDR2 FQNNGV. The CDR3 sequence is 18 residues long. V lost 1 base and J lost 2; bases outside the gene matches: 10.

The chain employs TRBV29-1 and TRBJ1-2, with TRBD1 identical over 9 bases. Germline CDR1 SQVTM, CDR2 ANQGSEA. The CDR3 has 14 amino acids. J gave up 8 bases and V 0 bases, and 7 bases lay outside the gene matches. The DNA for the CDR3 is TGCAGCGTTGAAGATCCTACCGGGACAGGGGGCTACACCTTC. Translating it yields CSVEDPTGTGGYTF.

This clone has more than one count but fewer than ten. The V call is TRBV6-5, the J call TRBJ2-2; D is perhaps TRBD2 (6 bases). V lost 7 bases to trimming and J lost 3 bases, with 12 bases between them. The CDR3 contains 14 residues. Germline loops: CDR1 MNHEY, CDR2 SVGAGI. As DNA, the CDR3 is TGTGCCAGCATCGGTAGCGGATACACCGGGGAGCTGTTTTTT. Translation gives CASIGSGYTGELFF.

The J gene is TRBJ1-4, the V gene TRBV15; unclear D gene. The germline CDR1 and CDR2 sequences are LNHNV and YYDKDF (reference sequence). The CDR3 loop spans 15 amino acids. Trimming removed 5 bases from V and 4 bases from J, with 14 bases in between. The CDR3 region is CATSPWEGYNEKLFF. CDR3 coding DNA: TGTGCCACCAGCCCCTGGGAGGGTTATAATGAAAAACTGTTTTTT. The whole variable domain, filled in from reference TRBV15 and TRBJ1-4, reads DAMVIQNPRYQVTQFGKPVTLSCSQTLNHNVMYWYQQKSSQAPKLLFHYYDKDFNNEADTPDNFQSRRPNTSFCFLDIRSPGLGDTAMYLCATSPWEGYNEKLFFGSGTQLSVL.